The 6 T cell receptor beta chains below were found in one sample sequenced in a study of T cell repertoires in cytomegalovirus infection. Their antigens remain unidentified. MiXCR, run by TCRdb on the reads, gives a single entry per CDR3 protein. The data show roughly 350,000 distinct CDR3 sequences, with approximately 35% seen just once and roughly 13% held by the top ten. The specimen was cultured PBMCs, collected from culture after CMV antigen stimulation. The receptors here all came from a human donor in good health (CMV status not recorded). Some clones in this sample may be carry-over from other donors' samples.

The gene calls are TRBV28 and TRBJ1-3; the D is unclear. Germline V CDR1 and CDR2: MDHEN, SYDVKM. This CDR3 contains 14 residues. The V gene lost 6 bases and the J gene lost 4 bases, with 13 bases spanning the gap. CDR3 coding DNA: TGTGCCAGCAGCCTACCCGGGCTCGGAAACACCATATATTTT. Amino acid sequence: CASSLPGLGNTIYF.

V gene TRBV5-4 combines with J gene TRBJ2-5; 8 bases align to TRBD1. From germline, CDR1 is SGHNT and CDR2 YYREEE (reference sequence). Germline trimming cut 3 bases from V and 5 bases from J; bases unmatched to any gene: 9. CDR3 length equals 15 residues. The CDR3 here is CASSSVAGGVETQYF. CDR3 DNA sequence: TGTGCCAGCAGCTCGGTGGCAGGGGGCGTTGAGACCCAGTACTTC.

V is TRBV19 and J is TRBJ1-4; TRBD1 might be the D (5 bases). Trimming stripped 3 bases from V and 2 bases from J, with 10 bases between. CDR1 is LNHDA, CDR2 SQIVND, per germline (reference sequence). This CDR3 is 15 amino acids long. CDR3 amino acids: CASSMAGRTNEKLFF. The CDR3 DNA is TGTGCCAGTAGTATGGCAGGGCGCACTAATGAAAAACTGTTTTTT.

Note on this clonotype: At one end the junction does not follow the germline gene, possibly because of a read error. The chain carries TRBV4-3 and TRBJ2-3; weak D call: TRBD2 (6 bases). Germline V lookup: CDR1 LGHNA, CDR2 YSLEER. CDR3 length equals 13 residues. CDR3 sequence (DNA): TGCGCCAGCAGCCAAGATTTGGGGGGTACGCAGTACTTT. Its protein is CASSQDLGGTQYF.

This clonotype was found a few times. The rearrangement joins TRBV27 to TRBJ2-3, with 11 nucleotides matching TRBD2. This CDR3 is built from 17 residues. V dropped 3 bases and J dropped 4; count of bases not matched to a gene: 9. Germline lookup yields CDR1 MNHEY and CDR2 SMNVEV (reference sequence). Written as DNA, the CDR3 is TGTGCCAGCAGTTTGGGTCCTAGCGGGAGGTCCCCAGATACGCAGTATTTT. Translated: CASSLGPSGRSPDTQYF.

The gene calls are TRBV28 and TRBJ1-1; D unclear. V lost 5 bases to trimming and J lost 1 base, with 8 bases between them. The length of the CDR3 is 13 residues. The germline V gene has CDR1 MDHEN and CDR2 SYDVKM. CDR3 in DNA: TGTGCCAGCAGTGGGAGGAGGAACACTGAAGCTTTCTTT. Amino acids: CASSGRRNTEAFF.